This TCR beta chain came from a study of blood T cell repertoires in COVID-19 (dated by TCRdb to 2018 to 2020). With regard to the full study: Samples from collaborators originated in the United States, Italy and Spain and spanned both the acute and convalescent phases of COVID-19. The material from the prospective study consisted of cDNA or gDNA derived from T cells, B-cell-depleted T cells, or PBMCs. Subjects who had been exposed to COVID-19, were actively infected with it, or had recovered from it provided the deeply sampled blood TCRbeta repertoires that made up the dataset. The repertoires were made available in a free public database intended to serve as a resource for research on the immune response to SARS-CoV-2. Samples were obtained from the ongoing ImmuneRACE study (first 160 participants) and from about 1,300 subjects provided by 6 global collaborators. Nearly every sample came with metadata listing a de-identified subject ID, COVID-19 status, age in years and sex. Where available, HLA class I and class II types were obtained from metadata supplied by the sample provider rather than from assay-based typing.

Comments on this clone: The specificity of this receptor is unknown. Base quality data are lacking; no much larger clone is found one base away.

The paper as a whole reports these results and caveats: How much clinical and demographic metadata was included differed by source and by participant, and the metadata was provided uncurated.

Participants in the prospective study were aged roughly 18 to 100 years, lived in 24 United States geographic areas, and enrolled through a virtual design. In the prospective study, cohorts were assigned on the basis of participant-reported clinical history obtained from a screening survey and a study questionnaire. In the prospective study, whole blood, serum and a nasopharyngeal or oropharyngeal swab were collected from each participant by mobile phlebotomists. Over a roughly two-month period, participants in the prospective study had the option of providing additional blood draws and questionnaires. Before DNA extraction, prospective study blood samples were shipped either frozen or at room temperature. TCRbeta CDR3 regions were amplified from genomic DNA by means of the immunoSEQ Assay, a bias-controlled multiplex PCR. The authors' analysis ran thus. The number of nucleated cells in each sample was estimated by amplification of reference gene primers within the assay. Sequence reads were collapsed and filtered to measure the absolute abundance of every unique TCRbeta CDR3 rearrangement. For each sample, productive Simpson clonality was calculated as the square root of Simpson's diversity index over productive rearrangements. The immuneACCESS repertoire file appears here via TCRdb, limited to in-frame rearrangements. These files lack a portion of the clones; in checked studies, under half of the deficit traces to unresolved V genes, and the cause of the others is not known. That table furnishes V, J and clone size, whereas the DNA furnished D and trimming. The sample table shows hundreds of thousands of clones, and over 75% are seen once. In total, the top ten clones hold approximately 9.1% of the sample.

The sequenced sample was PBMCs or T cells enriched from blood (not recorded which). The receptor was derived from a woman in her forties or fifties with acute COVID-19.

The CDR3 loop reads CASSLLVTGGNTEAFF. The DNA sequence is TGCGCCAGCAGCCTCCTAGTGACAGGGGGGAACACTGAAGCTTTCTTT. The chain joins TRBV5-1 to TRBJ1-1; 9 bases in the junction line up with TRBD1. From cysteine to phenylalanine, the CDR3 is 16 amino acids long. The read is trimmed to its CDR3 DNA, 48 bases read in frame from base 1. At the junction V is shortened by 4 bases and J by 1 base; bases outside the gene matches: 8. CDR1 and CDR2 are read off the germline V gene as SGHRS and YFSETQ.